The entry that follows covers one T cell receptor (beta chain) sequence. No antigen is known for it. This specimen belongs to a study of OX40 agonist ivuxolimab in advanced cancers. Trimming removed 7 bases at V and 3 bases at J, with 6 bases between. CDR3 length equals 12 residues. The germline gives CDR1 MNHNY, CDR2 SVGAGI (reference sequence). General study findings and limits: By week 6 at 0.1 to 3.0 mg/kg, blood CD4+ and CD8+ T cells had expanded clonally. Expanded peripheral T cell antigen specificity was not determined.

Assay used: immunoSEQ multiplex PCR; TCRdb lists only in-frame clones, some missing. This table has about 80,000 clones, about nine tenths appearing once. V is TRBV6-6 and J is TRBJ2-2, with a possible D match to TRBD1 (6 bases). The specimen comprised CD4+ or CD8+ T cells sorted from blood, sampled in a trial of the OX40 agonist ivuxolimab. The receptor's source is an adult with an advanced solid tumor such as melanoma, head and neck, liver or kidney cancer. Here the CDR3 DNA reads TGTGCCAGCAACAGGGACACCGGGGAGCTGTTTTTT. It translates to CASNRDTGELFF.